These 5 T cell receptor beta chains originate from one sample sequenced in a study of blood T cell repertoires in COVID-19. Assay used: immunoSEQ multiplex PCR; TCRdb lists only in-frame clones, some missing. The sample includes about 220,000 clones, roughly four fifths of them seen just once. The sequencing sample was made of PBMCs or T cells enriched from blood (not recorded which). All receptors derive from a woman aged 40 to 50 who had been exposed to COVID-19.

The table lists this clone with a count of one. The rearrangement uses TRBV19 and TRBJ1-6, with 7 bases fitting TRBD1. Germline values: CDR1 LNHDA, CDR2 SQIVND (reference sequence). J gave up 7 bases and V 4 bases, and 7 bases lay outside the gene matches. This CDR3 has 15 residues. CDR3 in amino acids: CASSTGQSRNSPLHF. The CDR3 bases are TGTGCCAGTAGTACGGGACAGTCAAGGAATTCACCCCTCCACTTT.

V and J are TRBV29-1 and TRBJ1-2; D ambiguous. The germline CDR1 and CDR2 sequences are SQVTM and ANQGSEA. Trimming removed 5 bases at V and 3 bases at J, with 13 bases between. The CDR3 is 13 amino acids. The chain's CDR3 is CSVYKANDYGYTF. For the CDR3, the DNA is TGCAGCGTTTATAAAGCTAATGACTATGGCTACACCTTC.

The V gene is TRBV5-1, the J gene TRBJ1-3; D ambiguous. The germline gives CDR1 SGHRS, CDR2 YFSETQ. With 4 bases removed from V and 1 base from J, the gap between germline ends came to 12 bases. This CDR3 region has 15 residues. The CDR3 DNA is TGCGCCAGCAGCCTCGGCGGGGATTCTGGAAACACCATATATTTT. Its protein is CASSLGGDSGNTIYF.

The genes are TRBV6-5 and TRBJ1-1; D is unclear. This CDR3 contains 14 residues. Trimming took 0 bases from V and 4 from J, leaving 9 bases between them. CDR1 and CDR2 (germline): MNHEY, SVGAGI. In DNA form, the CDR3 reads TGTGCCAGCAGTTACTCCGCTGAGGGCACTGAAGCTTTCTTT. Its translation is CASSYSAEGTEAFF.

The genes are TRBV5-5 and TRBJ1-5, with D perhaps matching TRBD1 (5 bases). The CDR3 loop spans 13 amino acids. Trimming stripped 4 bases from V and 7 bases from J, with 12 bases between. Germline V CDR1 and CDR2: SGHKS, YYEKEE (reference sequence). The CDR3 DNA follows: TGTGCCAGCAGCGCTGGGGGGGACCAGCCCCAGCATTTT. It translates to CASSAGGDQPQHF.